One sample yielded the 16 T cell receptor beta chains listed below, sequenced in a study of cytomegalovirus exposure and HLA in healthy donors. The PCR contained 60 Vbeta and 13 Jbeta primers. TCRdb's table, derived via immunoSEQ multiplex PCR, lists solely in-frame clones and lacks some. There are around 100,000 clones in the sample, with about 0.59% held by the top ten. The specimen was PBMCs. The receptors stem from a man aged 50 to 60 in good health and CMV-seronegative.

The J gene is TRBJ2-1, the V gene TRBV27; 7 positions match TRBD1. CDR3 size: 14 residues. Per the germline V gene, CDR1 is MNHEY and CDR2 is SMNVEV (reference sequence). The junction had 10 bases not matched to a gene; V was cut back by 4 bases and J by 10 bases. CDR3 in amino acids: CASSSRTGPREQFF. The DNA for the CDR3 is TGTGCCAGCAGTTCGAGGACAGGTCCGCGGGAGCAGTTCTTC.

The chain employs TRBV7-9 and TRBJ1-1; possible D gene TRBD1, 5 bases. The CDR3 runs 11 residues. The germline CDR1 and CDR2 sequences are SEHNR and FQNEAQ (reference sequence). The V end was cut by 4 bases, the J end by 11 bases, with 11 bases between. CDR3 coding DNA: TGTGCCAGCAGCTCAACAGGTGGGGCTTTCTTT. This sequence encodes CASSSTGGAFF.

Turning to this clone: An end of the junction does not agree with germline; a read error may underlie this. The rearrangement uses TRBV7-7 and TRBJ2-1, with D possibly being TRBD1 or TRBD2 (5 bases each). Germline values: CDR1 SSHAT, CDR2 FNYEAQ (reference sequence). The CDR3 is made up of 16 amino acids. CDR3 sequence reads: CASSLAYTGSYNEQFF. CDR3 nucleotide sequence: TGTGCTAGCAGCTTAGCGTACACAGGCTCCTACAATGAGCAGTTCTTC.

This chain uses TRBV15 with TRBJ2-7; tentative D call: TRBD2 (5 bases). The germline V and J ends were trimmed by 5 bases and 5 bases, with 13 bases remaining between them. The length of the CDR3 is 13 residues. CDR1 LNHNV and CDR2 YYDKDF come from the germline V gene (reference sequence). The CDR3 region is CATSGRGGDEQYF. The CDR3 DNA follows: TGTGCCACCAGCGGGAGAGGCGGCGACGAGCAGTACTTC.

The chain links TRBV25-1 to TRBJ1-1, with 8 positions matching TRBD1. V lost 8 bases, J lost 1 base, and 12 bases stayed unmatched. The CDR3 is made up of 16 amino acids. The germline gives CDR1 MGHDK, CDR2 SYGVNS. The CDR3 DNA is TGTGCCAGCTCTCGACAGGGGACGGGGAAGAACACTGAAGCTTTCTTT. Protein sequence: CASSRQGTGKNTEAFF.

The chain has TRBV5-6 and TRBJ2-7, with 8 bases lining up with TRBD1. Germline V gene data show CDR1 as SGHDT and CDR2 as YYEEEE. The CDR3 loop spans 13 amino acids. The J segment lost 3 bases and the V segment lost 6 bases, leaving 5 bases of the junction unmatched. CDR3 loop: CASKRQGNYEQYF. The CDR3 region has the DNA TGTGCCAGCAAAAGACAGGGGAACTACGAGCAGTACTTC.

This chain connects TRBV7-2 to TRBJ2-7, with TRBD1 matching 8 bases. V trimming: 9 bases; J trimming: 2 bases; junction bases outside the gene matches: 3. The CDR3 is made up of 12 amino acids. CDR1 is SGHTA and CDR2 is FQGNSA in the germline V gene. CDR3 loop: CASSDRAYEQYF. Here the CDR3 DNA reads TGTGCCAGTTCGGACAGGGCCTACGAGCAGTACTTC.

The genes are TRBV27 and TRBJ1-6; no definite D call. Trimming pared 6 bases from V and 7 bases from J, leaving 4 bases between. From germline, CDR1 is MNHEY and CDR2 SMNVEV (reference sequence). The CDR3 runs 11 residues. The CDR3 reads CASRSNSPLHF. The CDR3 region has the DNA TGTGCCAGCAGATCAAATTCACCCCTCCACTTT.

For the CDR3, the DNA is TGTGCCAGCAGCCGCGACACGAACACTGAAGCTTTCTTT. It specifies CASSRDTNTEAFF. The V gene is TRBV7-9, the J gene TRBJ1-1; D uncertain. Germline V CDR1 and CDR2: SEHNR, FQNEAQ (reference sequence). The CDR3 covers 13 residues. V was clipped by 5 bases and J by 1 base, with 8 bases between them. Combining the CDR3 with reference TRBV7-9 and TRBJ1-1 gives the whole variable domain DTGVSQNPRHKITKRGQNVTFRCDPISEHNRLYWYRQTLGQGPEFLTYFQNEAQLEKSRLLSDRFSAERPKGSFSTLEIQRTEQGDSAMYLCASSRDTNTEAFFGQGTRLTVV.

The chain uses TRBV6-1 and TRBJ1-2, with TRBD1 identical over 8 bases. J gave up 7 bases and V 6 bases, and 7 bases lay outside the gene matches. The CDR3 is 13 amino acids. Germline assignment: CDR1 MNHNS and CDR2 SASEGT. The CDR3 spells CASREDRAGGYTF. The CDR3 DNA follows: TGTGCCAGCAGGGAGGACAGGGCTGGTGGCTACACCTTC.

The chain recombines TRBV7-9 with TRBJ1-1, with D possibly being TRBD1 (6 bases). Germline lookup yields CDR1 SEHNR and CDR2 FQNEAQ (reference sequence). Trimming took 4 bases from V and 1 from J, leaving 10 bases between them. The length of the CDR3 is 14 residues. CDR3 sequence (DNA): TGTGCCAGCAGCTCCTGGACAGAGAACACTGAAGCTTTCTTT. Translation gives CASSSWTENTEAFF.

CDR3 nucleotides: TGTGCCAGCAGGGCAGGGGGGACTTATGGCTACACCTTC. Its protein is CASRAGGTYGYTF. This chain links TRBV25-1 with TRBJ1-2; 7 nucleotides align to TRBD1. Germline trimming cut 6 bases from V and 5 bases from J; bases unmatched to any gene: 6. Germline lookup yields CDR1 MGHDK and CDR2 SYGVNS. This CDR3 is 13 amino acids long.

The chain uses TRBV29-1 and TRBJ1-2; weak D call: TRBD1 (5 bases). The CDR3 length is 12 residues. The germline gives CDR1 SQVTM, CDR2 ANQGSEA. With 3 bases removed from V and 5 bases from J, the gap between germline ends came to 10 bases. CDR3 sequence: CSVDRVGYGYTF. CDR3 bases: TGCAGCGTTGACAGGGTCGGGTATGGCTACACCTTC.

The DNA for the CDR3 is TGCAGCGCGGACAGGGGGCTCTATGGCTACACCTTC. Translating gives CSADRGLYGYTF. This chain joins TRBV29-1 and TRBJ1-2; 11 positions agree with TRBD1. J gave up 4 bases and V 7 bases, and 2 bases lay outside the gene matches. The length of the CDR3 is 12 residues. Germline V gene sequence: CDR1 SQVTM, CDR2 ANQGSEA.

The rearrangement uses TRBV10-3 and TRBJ2-3, with a weak D call TRBD2 (6 bases). The V gene lost 4 bases and the J gene lost 6 bases, with 14 bases spanning the gap. This CDR3 spans 14 amino acids. Germline V gene data show CDR1 as ENHRY and CDR2 as SYGVKD. CDR3 in amino acids: CAISGLGRGDTQYF. The CDR3 bases are TGTGCCATCAGTGGACTGGGACGGGGGGATACGCAGTATTTT.

As DNA, the CDR3 is TGTGCCAGCAGCTCAACAGGGCTTCGAGGCTACACCTTC. Encoded protein: CASSSTGLRGYTF. This chain uses TRBV27 with TRBJ1-2; possibly TRBD1 for D (6 bases). Trimming cost V 6 bases and J 8 bases, with 16 bases left between them. The CDR3 totals 13 residues. Germline V CDR1 and CDR2: MNHEY, SMNVEV (reference sequence).